A single sample gave rise to the 25 T cell receptor beta chains below, sequenced in a study of beta chain features in type 1 diabetes. These receptors are not linked to any known antigen. Expressed TCRB transcripts were sequenced, since all the RNA that had been isolated was reverse transcribed. Data came from immunoSEQ multiplex PCR; TCRdb stores just in-frame clones and leaves some out. The repertoire holds about 650,000 clones, about an eighth seen once, with roughly 0.11% in the top ten. Study outcomes and limitations: All four CD4+ subsets of Type 1 diabetes patients contained TCRB CDR3s that were moderately but significantly shorter.

Sequences were obtained from naive CD4+ T cells from blood. All receptors come from a young man with type 1 diabetes.

This chain uses TRBV28 with TRBJ2-7, with 9 positions matching TRBD2. This CDR3 has 14 amino acids. Per the germline V gene, CDR1 is MDHEN and CDR2 is SYDVKM. With 3 bases clipped from V and 0 bases from J, the junction kept 0 bases outside the gene matches. The CDR3 DNA is TGTGCCAGCAGTTTGACTAGCGGCTCCTACGAGCAGTACTTC. It encodes CASSLTSGSYEQYF.

This clone was found a few times. The rearrangement links TRBV18 to TRBJ1-6, with a possible D match to TRBD1 (5 bases). CDR1 and CDR2 (germline): KGHSH, LQKENI. This CDR3 comprises 17 residues. Deletions cut 3 bases from V and 5 bases from J, with 17 bases between. The CDR3 is CASSPRVVDRNNSPLHF. In DNA, the CDR3 is TGTGCCAGCTCACCGCGGGTGGTAGACAGAAATAATTCACCCCTCCACTTT.

This clone occurred a few times. The chain joins TRBV30 to TRBJ2-5; D remains unclear. Trimming cost V 2 bases and J 3 bases, with 13 bases left between them. Looked up from germline, CDR1 is GTSNPN and CDR2 is SVGIG (reference sequence). The CDR3 is made up of 14 amino acids. CDR3 amino acids: CAWSSLPQEETQYF. In nucleotides, the CDR3 is TGTGCCTGGAGTTCCCTTCCGCAGGAAGAGACCCAGTACTTC.

The J gene is TRBJ2-5, the V gene TRBV7-8, with a possible D match to TRBD1 (5 bases). The ends were cut back, 2 bases at V and 1 base at J, with 11 bases in the middle. The germline CDR1 and CDR2 sequences are SGHVS and FQNEAQ. This CDR3 comprises 15 residues. This CDR3 is CASSLLAGPQETQYF. The CDR3 nucleotides read TGTGCCAGCAGCTTACTTGCAGGGCCCCAAGAGACCCAGTACTTC.

This clone was counted a few times. This chain links TRBV2 with TRBJ1-2; no firm D call. Looked up from germline, CDR1 is SNHLY and CDR2 is FYNNEI. The CDR3 covers 12 residues. The ends were cut back, 6 bases at V and 2 bases at J, with 7 bases in the middle. CDR3 loop: CASREGNYGYTF. The CDR3 region has the DNA TGTGCCAGCAGGGAGGGAAACTATGGCTACACCTTC.

The chain couples TRBV5-4 to TRBJ2-5; TRBD2 aligns across 13 bases. Per germline, CDR1 SGHNT and CDR2 YYREEE (reference sequence). J was trimmed by 5 bases and V by 6 bases; bases with no gene match: 4. CDR3 length: 14 amino acids. CDR3 bases: TGTGCCAGCACCTCGGGACTAGCGGGGGAGACCCAGTACTTC. It is translated as CASTSGLAGETQYF.

The V and J genes are TRBV11-3 and TRBJ2-1; TRBD2 matches 8 bases. The germline CDR1 and CDR2 sequences are SGHNT and YENEEA. This CDR3 spans 15 amino acids. Trimming removed 5 bases from V and 2 bases from J; junction bases left unmatched: 5. The CDR3 reads CASSPSGGAYNEQFF. CDR3 bases: TGTGCCAGCAGCCCGTCCGGGGGGGCCTACAATGAGCAGTTCTTC.

This chain links TRBV7-6 with TRBJ1-1; D is uncertain. The CDR3 extends over 15 amino acids. V lost 5 bases and J 8 bases, leaving 21 bases between the germline ends. Germline CDR1 is SGHVS and CDR2 is FNYEAQ. CDR3: CASSPRGGSEIEAFF. CDR3 DNA sequence: TGTGCCAGCAGCCCCCGAGGTGGAAGCGAGATAGAAGCTTTCTTT.

This chain connects TRBV30 to TRBJ1-5; no reliable D call. V lost 0 bases and J lost 0, with 6 bases in between. The germline V gene encodes CDR1 GTSNPN and CDR2 SVGIG (reference sequence). There are 14 residues in the CDR3. The DNA of the CDR3 is TGTGCCTGGAGTGTAGTGGGTAGCAATCAGCCCCAGCATTTT. Its translation is CAWSVVGSNQPQHF.

This chain connects TRBV2 to TRBJ2-4, with D possibly being TRBD1 (6 bases). V was trimmed by 6 bases and J by 8 bases, leaving 14 bases between them. CDR1 is SNHLY and CDR2 is FYNNEI in the germline V gene. The CDR3 has 13 residues. This CDR3 reads CASRATGIDIQYF. CDR3 in DNA: TGTGCCAGCAGAGCAACAGGGATCGACATTCAGTACTTC.

V gene TRBV7-9 combines with J gene TRBJ1-2; 7 bases line up with TRBD1. J was trimmed by 7 bases and V by 4 bases; bases with no gene match: 12. Germline V gene data show CDR1 as SEHNR and CDR2 as FQNEAQ (reference sequence). The length of the CDR3 is 15 residues. DNA for the CDR3: TGTGCCAGCAGCTCGCGACAGGGCGCGTGGAGTGGCTACACCTTC. Its protein product is CASSSRQGAWSGYTF.

In this sample, this clone turned up many times. The chain uses TRBV7-9 and TRBJ1-4; D gene uncertain. The CDR3 covers 14 residues. The V gene lost 9 bases and the J gene lost 0 bases, with 11 bases spanning the gap. CDR1 SEHNR and CDR2 FQNEAQ come from the germline V gene (reference sequence). CDR3 in amino acids: CASTRSATNEKLFF. The CDR3 DNA reads TGTGCCAGTACAAGATCCGCAACTAATGAAAAACTGTTTTTT.

This chain joins TRBV30 and TRBJ1-5, with unresolved D. Germline CDR1 reads GTSNPN; CDR2 reads SVGIG (reference sequence). V was pared by 2 bases and J by 0 bases, with 11 bases between. The CDR3 has 15 residues. This CDR3 is CAWSPPVASNQPQHF. CDR3 DNA: TGTGCCTGGAGTCCTCCAGTGGCTAGCAATCAGCCCCAGCATTTT.

This clone occurred a few times. The J gene is TRBJ2-7, the V gene TRBV11-2, with D tentatively TRBD2 (6 bases). V was trimmed by 1 base and J by 2 bases, leaving 6 bases between them. Germline V gene lookup returns CDR1 SGHAT and CDR2 FQNNGV. This CDR3 comprises 13 residues. The CDR3 nucleotides read TGTGCCAGCAGCTTAGTAGCGGCCTACGAGCAGTACTTC. Its protein is CASSLVAAYEQYF.

This clone was recorded a few times. The chain uses TRBV7-2 and TRBJ2-3; D possibly matches TRBD1 or TRBD2 (5 bases each). This CDR3 region has 14 residues. V lost 4 bases and J lost 7, with 15 bases in between. CDR1 SGHTA and CDR2 FQGNSA come from the germline V gene. The CDR3, as DNA: TGTGCCAGCAGCTCAAGGGACCAGACGAATACGCAGTATTTT. It codes for CASSSRDQTNTQYF.

The rearrangement uses TRBV6-1 and TRBJ2-7; 8 bases match TRBD1. The V and J ends lost 4 bases and 2 bases, in that order; junction bases with no gene match: 10. Germline V CDR1 and CDR2: MNHNS, SASEGT. The CDR3 spans 16 residues. The CDR3: CASSGPPDRDAYEQYF. The CDR3 DNA reads as TGTGCCAGCAGTGGGCCACCGGACAGGGATGCCTACGAGCAGTACTTC.

This clone occurred a few times. V usage is TRBV12-5 and J usage is TRBJ1-1; D remains ambiguous. There are 13 residues in the CDR3. V dropped 2 bases and J dropped 4 bases, with 8 bases sitting between them. Per the germline V gene, CDR1 is LGHNT and CDR2 is FRNRAP. The CDR3 DNA is TGTGCTAGTGGTTTGATCGGGAGCACTGAAGCTTTCTTT. As protein: CASGLIGSTEAFF.

This chain uses TRBV5-1 with TRBJ1-6, with D possibly matching TRBD1 (5 bases). The CDR3 is 14 residues long. Trimming shortened V by 1 base and J by 9 bases, and 11 bases separated the two germline ends. In germline, CDR1 is SGHRS, CDR2 YFSETQ. The CDR3 DNA sequence: TGCGCCAGCAGCTTGTTGCCAGGGAGTTCACCCCTCCACTTT. Translating it yields CASSLLPGSSPLHF.

CDR3 sequence (DNA): TGCAGCGTTGATTCCGGGGACGGCTACACCTTC. Its protein is CSVDSGDGYTF. The chain couples TRBV29-1 to TRBJ1-2, with a weak D call TRBD1 (5 bases). V was cut by 3 bases and J by 8 bases, with 10 bases left in between. This CDR3 comprises 11 residues. The V gene's germline CDR1 is SQVTM and CDR2 ANQGSEA.

This clone was seen a few times. V gene TRBV7-2 combines with J gene TRBJ2-7; no reliable D call. The V end lost 1 base, the J end lost 6 bases, and 10 bases lay between the germline ends. CDR3 length: 13 residues. Germline V gene sequence: CDR1 SGHTA, CDR2 FQGNSA. The CDR3 DNA is TGTGCCAGCAGCTTAGGGGTCGACCGCGAGCAGTACTTC. Protein sequence: CASSLGVDREQYF.

This clone was counted between two and nine times. The chain has TRBV19 and TRBJ1-5, with 7 bases lining up with TRBD1. CDR3 length equals 15 residues. After removal of 6 bases from V and 6 bases from J, the junction contained 11 bases not matched to a gene. The germline CDR1 and CDR2 sequences are LNHDA and SQIVND (reference sequence). The CDR3 region is CASRPTGTIGQPQHF. As DNA, the CDR3 is TGTGCCAGTAGACCGACAGGGACCATAGGTCAGCCCCAGCATTTT.

This rearrangement joins TRBV14 to TRBJ1-3; D might be TRBD1 (5 bases). The CDR3 covers 14 residues. The V gene's germline CDR1 is SGHDN and CDR2 FVKESK. V was trimmed by 1 base and J by 7 bases, leaving 11 bases between them. CDR3 region: CASSQATRGNTIYF. CDR3 nucleotide sequence: TGTGCCAGCAGCCAAGCAACCCGGGGGAACACCATATATTTT. Full variable domain (rest looked up from reference TRBV14 and TRBJ1-3): EAGVTQFPSHSVIEKGQTVTLRCDPISGHDNLYWYRRVMGKEIKFLLHFVKESKQDESGMPNNRFLAERTGGTYSTLKVQPAELEDSGVYFCASSQATRGNTIYFGEGSWLTVV.

The chain carries TRBV9 and TRBJ1-4; 8 bases line up with TRBD1. Germline CDR1 SGDLS, CDR2 YYNGEE. CDR3 size: 14 residues. V trimming: 3 bases; J trimming: 4 bases; junction bases outside the gene matches: 2. This CDR3 reads CASSEGQVNEKLFF. The CDR3 DNA follows: TGTGCCAGCAGCGAGGGACAGGTTAATGAAAAACTGTTTTTT.

This chain uses TRBV5-1 with TRBJ2-1, with D perhaps TRBD2 (6 bases). Germline values: CDR1 SGHRS, CDR2 YFSETQ. The CDR3 contains 17 residues. V was clipped by 3 bases and J by 5 bases, with 21 bases between them. CDR3 amino acids: CASSWQGGAFLDNEQFF. The CDR3 DNA reads TGCGCCAGCAGCTGGCAGGGCGGGGCCTTTCTGGACAATGAGCAGTTCTTC.

In its sample, this clone was seen a few times. The chain has TRBV6-5 and TRBJ2-3; the match to TRBD2 covers 8 bases. V was pared by 4 bases and J by 6 bases, with 3 bases of the junction left unmatched. This CDR3 spans 13 amino acids. The germline CDR1 and CDR2 sequences are MNHEY and SVGAGI. The DNA for the CDR3 is TGTGCCAGCAGTTTCCGCGGGGGGGATACGCAGTATTTT. It codes for CASSFRGGDTQYF.